This T cell receptor beta chain originates from a study of CD8+CD57+ T cells in acquired aplastic anemia. About this clonotype: One junction end does not reproduce the germline sequence, and a read error may be involved.

Using genomic DNA as the template, TCR beta VDJ and CDR3 profiling was carried out. Via MiXCR, TCRdb re-called the reads, giving one row per CDR3 protein. The sample has 350,000 to 450,000 distinct CDR3 sequences; roughly 64% are singletons. This TCR came from a human donor in good health, serving as a control. The sequenced sample consisted of sorted CD4+, CD8+, or CD8+CD57+ T cells (not recorded which) from PBMCs.

Here the CDR3 reads CASSAGGHGYTFRF. The CDR3 DNA reads as TGTGCCAGCAGCGCGGGGGGCCATGGCTACACCTTCCGTTTT. V gene TRBV7-6 combines with J gene TRBJ1-6, with D maybe TRBD1 (6 bases). In germline, CDR1 is SGHVS, CDR2 FNYEAQ. The CDR3 is made up of 14 amino acids.